This T cell receptor (beta chain) was sequenced in a study of T cell responses to AZD1222 COVID-19 vaccine. Study-level findings and limits: The sample set comprised mostly white British donors with more females, and clonal diversity was possibly underestimated. With dominance at 160-218 and 743-854, vaccine-associated CD4 TCRs spanned spike. Spike-specific TCRs gained breadth and depth after people received two AZD1222 doses.

Method: immunoSEQ multiplex PCR; TCRdb's copy keeps in-frame clones and lacks some. The sample yields about 150,000 clones, roughly nine tenths seen once. Comment on this clone: Its matching antigen is unknown.

The CDR3 spans 13 residues. The V and J ends lost 0 bases and 3 bases respectively, with 6 bases between them. Germline CDR1 SGDLS, CDR2 YYNGEE. The V gene is TRBV9, the J gene TRBJ1-1; TRBD1 might be the D (5 bases). This clonotype originated in an adult in good health. This specimen consisted of peripheral blood, obtained on day 0 of AZD1222 vaccination. The CDR3, as DNA: TGTGCCAGCAGCGTAGGAGGGGACACTGAAGCTTTCTTT. Its translation is CASSVGGDTEAFF.